Below, one T cell receptor (beta chain) is given with its context. What it binds is unknown. The data were produced by immunoSEQ multiplex PCR, yet TCRdb's version contains in-frame clones alone and is incomplete. The repertoire consists of 90,000 to 150,000 clones, with 85% to 95% occurring once and the leading ten covering around 0.12%. This sample was included in a study of graft-versus-host responses after intestinal transplantation. V was pared by 4 bases and J by 2 bases, with 6 bases of the junction left unmatched. The CDR3 covers 16 residues. Per the germline V gene, CDR1 is LGHNA and CDR2 is YNFKEQ. Findings and caveats of the study: Those patients showing graft-donor T cell macrochimerism displayed high graft-versus-host to host-versus-graft clonal ratios in allografts. In recipient marrow, GvH clones were found, and some appeared first in ileum or blood.

This chain connects TRBV4-2 to TRBJ2-1, with TRBD2 matching 9 bases. The sequences come from unstimulated CD4+ T cells sorted from spleen or lymph node cells, collected before intestinal transplant. This TCR came from a human donor who received an intestinal transplant. CDR3 loop: CASSPRGGFTYNEQFF. The CDR3 nucleotides are TGTGCCAGCAGCCCGCGGGGGGGTTTTACCTACAATGAGCAGTTCTTC.